The source of this T cell receptor beta chain is a study of cytotoxic CD8 clonotypes in ibrutinib-treated CLL. Study background: After treatment lasting a median roughly 12 months, range 6 to 36, response samples were collected. General study results and limits: While tracking circulating CD8+ T-cell counts, baseline clonality exceeded that of age-matched healthy donors.

As concerns this clone: The antigen is unknown.

V lost 1 base to trimming and J lost 1 base, with 5 bases between them. This CDR3 region has 13 residues. Germline V CDR1 and CDR2: SGHRS, YFSETQ. Profiled with immunoSEQ multiplex PCR; TCRdb holds only in-frame clones, not every one. The data show 140,000 to 150,000 clones, about 78% seen once. Sequenced material: PBMCs, taken after 24 months of ibrutinib treatment. V is TRBV5-1 and J is TRBJ1-1; no reliable D call. This receptor was obtained from a human donor with chronic lymphocytic leukemia. This CDR3 is CASSLLANTEAFF. Written as DNA, the CDR3 is TGCGCCAGCAGCTTGTTGGCGAACACTGAAGCTTTCTTT.